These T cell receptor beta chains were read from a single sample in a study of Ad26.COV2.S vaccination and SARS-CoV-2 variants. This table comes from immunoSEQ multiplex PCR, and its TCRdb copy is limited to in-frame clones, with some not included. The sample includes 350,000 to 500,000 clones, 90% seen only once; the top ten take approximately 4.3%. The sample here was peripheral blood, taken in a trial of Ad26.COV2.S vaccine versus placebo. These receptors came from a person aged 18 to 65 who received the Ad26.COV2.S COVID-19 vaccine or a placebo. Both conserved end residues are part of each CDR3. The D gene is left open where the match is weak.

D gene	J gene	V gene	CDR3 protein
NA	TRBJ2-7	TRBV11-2	CASSHSPGREQYF
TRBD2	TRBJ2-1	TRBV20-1	CSASIPLAGAYNEQFF
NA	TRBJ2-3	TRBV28	CASSPLGPHTTDTQYF
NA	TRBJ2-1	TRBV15	CATTQGLEQFF
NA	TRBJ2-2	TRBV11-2	CASSLDRYTGELFF
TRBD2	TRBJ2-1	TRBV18	CASSPPTVGRANEQFF
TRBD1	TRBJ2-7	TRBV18	CASSPRQGSYEQYF
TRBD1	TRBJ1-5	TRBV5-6	CASSLGTGIGNQPQHF
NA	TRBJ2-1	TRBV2	CASTETNEQFF
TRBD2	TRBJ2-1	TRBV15	CATSRGLAGQGFF
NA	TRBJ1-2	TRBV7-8	CASSPSIQRGYTF
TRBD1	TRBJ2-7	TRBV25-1	CASSDDRVVEQYF
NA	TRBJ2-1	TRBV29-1	CSVGRGTYNEQFF
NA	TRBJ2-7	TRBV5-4	CASSLLPSGPSEQYF
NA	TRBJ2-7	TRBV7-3	CASSPDGRRVYEQYF
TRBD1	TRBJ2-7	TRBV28	CASSPWDRVYEQYF
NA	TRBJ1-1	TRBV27	CASTPQGGNTEAFF
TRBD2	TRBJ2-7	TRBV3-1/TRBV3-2	CASSPFPSGSSYEQYF
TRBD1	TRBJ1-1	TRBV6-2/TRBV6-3	CASSYSDRSGSEAFF
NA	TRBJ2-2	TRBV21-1	CASSKISSGSNACTGELFF
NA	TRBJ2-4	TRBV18	CASSPPPLAGTNIQYF
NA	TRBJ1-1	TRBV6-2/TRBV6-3	CASSYLGFRPNTEAFF
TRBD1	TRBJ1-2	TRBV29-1	CSAVGQGYGYTF
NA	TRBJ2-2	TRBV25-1	CASSELVGANTGELFF
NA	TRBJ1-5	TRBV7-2	CASSLAGTNQPQHF
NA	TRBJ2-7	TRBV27	CASSGTSRYEQYF
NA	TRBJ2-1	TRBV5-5	CASSLGAHNEQFF
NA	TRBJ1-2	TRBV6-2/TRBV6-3	CASRPLGANYGYTF
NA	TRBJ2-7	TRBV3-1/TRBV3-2	CASSQDSPYEQYF
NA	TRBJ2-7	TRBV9	CASSVSSAAYEQYF
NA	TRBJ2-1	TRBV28	CASSPRPSRGLSSYNEQFF
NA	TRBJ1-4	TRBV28	CASSPSPRGGEVWEKLFF
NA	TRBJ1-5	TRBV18	CASSPRSGPPQHF
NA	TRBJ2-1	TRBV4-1	CASSQVDRQFSYNEQFF